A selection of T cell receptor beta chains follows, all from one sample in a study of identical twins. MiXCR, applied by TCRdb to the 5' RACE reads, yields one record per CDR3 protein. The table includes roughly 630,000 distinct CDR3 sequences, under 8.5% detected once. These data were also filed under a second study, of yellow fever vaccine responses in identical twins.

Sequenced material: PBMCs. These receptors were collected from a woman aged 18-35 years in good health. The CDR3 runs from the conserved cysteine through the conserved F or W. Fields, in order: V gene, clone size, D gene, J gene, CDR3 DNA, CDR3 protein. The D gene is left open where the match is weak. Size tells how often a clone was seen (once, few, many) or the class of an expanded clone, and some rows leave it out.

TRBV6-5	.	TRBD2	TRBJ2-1	TGTGCCAGCAGTTACTCGTTAGCGGGAGCTGAACCCTCGTACAATGGGCAGTTCTTC	CASSYSLAGAEPSYNGQFF
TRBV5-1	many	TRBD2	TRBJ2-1	TGCGCCAGCAGCTTGCGGACTAGCGGGGACAATGAGCAGTTCTTC	CASSLRTSGDNEQFF
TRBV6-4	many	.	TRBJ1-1	TGTGCCAGCAGTGAGGCCAGGGGAACTGAAGCTTTCTTT	CASSEARGTEAFF
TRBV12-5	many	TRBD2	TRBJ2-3	TGTGCTAGTGGTCCGGGACTAGCGGGAGGCAACACAGATACGCAGTATTTT	CASGPGLAGGNTDTQYF
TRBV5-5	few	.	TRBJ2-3	TGTGCCAGCAGCTCTCACGGGACTAGCACAGATACGCAGTATTTT	CASSSHGTSTDTQYF
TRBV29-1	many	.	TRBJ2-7	TGCAGCGTTGTGGAGGCAGAGATACAGCAGTACTTC	CSVVEAEIQQYF
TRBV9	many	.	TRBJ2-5	TGTGCCAGCAGTGGCGGAGGGGCCCTACAAGAGACCCAGTACTTC	CASSGGGALQETQYF
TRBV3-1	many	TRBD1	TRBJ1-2	TGTGCCAGCAGCCAAGCCGGGACAGTGATTTATGGCTACACCTTC	CASSQAGTVIYGYTF
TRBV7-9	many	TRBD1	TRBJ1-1	TGTGCCAGCAGCCTAGGGGGACAGTTGAACACTGAAGCTTTCTTT	CASSLGGQLNTEAFF
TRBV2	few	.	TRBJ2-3	TGTGCCAGCAGTGTTTCAGGGGTGGGCACAGATACGCAGTATTTT	CASSVSGVGTDTQYF
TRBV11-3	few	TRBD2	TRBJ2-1	TGTGCCAGCAGCTTTGGCGGGAGTTCTGCGGATGAGCAGTTCTTC	CASSFGGSSADEQFF
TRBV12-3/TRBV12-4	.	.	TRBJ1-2	TGTGCCAGCAGTTTAGAACCCCCGGGCTACACCTTC	CASSLEPPGYTF
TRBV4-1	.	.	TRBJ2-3	TGCGCCAGCAGCTTGACCTTTCTCGATACGCAGTATTTT	CASSLTFLDTQYF
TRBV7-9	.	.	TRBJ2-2	TGTGCCAGCAGCTTCGAGCTCGTCACCGGGGAGCTGTTTTTT	CASSFELVTGELFF
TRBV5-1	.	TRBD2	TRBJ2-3	TGCGCCAGCGGCCCTCGTCTAGCGGCAGATACGCAGTATTTT	CASGPRLAADTQYF
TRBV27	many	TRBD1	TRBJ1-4	TGTGCCAGCAAAAGACAGGGGGGTGACGAAAAACTGTTTTTT	CASKRQGGDEKLFF
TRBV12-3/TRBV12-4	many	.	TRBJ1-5	TGTGCCAGCAGTGGTAAAAGCGGCAATCAGCCCCAGCATTTT	CASSGKSGNQPQHF
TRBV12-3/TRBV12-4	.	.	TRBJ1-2	TGTGCCAGCAGGAACAGGGAGAAAGGCTATGGCTACACCTTC	CASRNREKGYGYTF
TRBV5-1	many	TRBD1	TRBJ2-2	TGCGCCAGCAGCTTGGAGGGGACAGGGAGAAAGAACACCGGGGAGCTGTTTTTT	CASSLEGTGRKNTGELFF
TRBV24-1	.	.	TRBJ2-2	TGTGCCACCAGTGACCGGACGTCCGGGGAGCTGTTTTTT	CATSDRTSGELFF
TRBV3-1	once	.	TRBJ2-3	TGTGCCAGCAGGGGATCATGGGGAAATACGCAGTATTTT	CASRGSWGNTQYF
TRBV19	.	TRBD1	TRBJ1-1	TGTGCCAGTAGTATGGACAGGCTATACACTGAAGCTTTCTTT	CASSMDRLYTEAFF
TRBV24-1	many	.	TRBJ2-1	TGTGCCACCAGTGATTTCACTACCGCCGGTGAGCAGTTCTTC	CATSDFTTAGEQFF
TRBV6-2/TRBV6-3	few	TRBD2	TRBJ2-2	TGTGCCAGCGGGGAACTAGCGACCTGGGGGACCGGGGAGCTGTTTTTT	CASGELATWGTGELFF
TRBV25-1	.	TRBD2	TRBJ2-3	TGTGCCAGCAGAGCGGGGGAGCCGACCACAGATACGCAGTATTTT	CASRAGEPTTDTQYF
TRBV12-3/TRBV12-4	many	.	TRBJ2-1	TGTGCCAGCAGCTCCGGGACGCCCTACAATGAGCAGTTCTTC	CASSSGTPYNEQFF
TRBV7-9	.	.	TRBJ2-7	TGTGCCAGCAGCCCCCCCGGGTCCATTTTGAATTACGAGCAGTACTTC	CASSPPGSILNYEQYF
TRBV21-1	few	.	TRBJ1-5	TGTGCCAGCAGCAAATTTACGGCAGGGGGTCGCAATCAGCCCCAGCATTTT	CASSKFTAGGRNQPQHF
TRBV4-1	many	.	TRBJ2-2	TGCGCCAGCAGCCAAGCTTCCCCAGGGGTCACCGGGGAGCTGTTTTTT	CASSQASPGVTGELFF
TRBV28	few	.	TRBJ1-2	TGTGCCAGCAGTTTAAGTCCAGGAGTATATGGCTACACCTTC	CASSLSPGVYGYTF
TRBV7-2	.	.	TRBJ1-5	TGTGCCAGCAGCCCGTGGCAGGTGAACAATCAGCCCCAGCATTTT	CASSPWQVNNQPQHF
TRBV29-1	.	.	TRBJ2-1	TGCAGCGCAGAGGGGAGGGGGGGTTTTGACAATGAGCAGTTCTTC	CSAEGRGGFDNEQFF
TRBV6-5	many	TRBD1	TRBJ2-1	TGTGCCAGCAGTTACCGAATAACAGGGGGCCATGAGCAGTTCTTC	CASSYRITGGHEQFF
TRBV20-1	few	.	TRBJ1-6	TGCAGTGCTAGTGAAACCGGGGCCTATAATTCACCCCTCCACTTT	CSASETGAYNSPLHF
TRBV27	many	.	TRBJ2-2	TGTGCCAGCAGTATAAGACGCGCCGGGGAGCTGTTTTTT	CASSIRRAGELFF
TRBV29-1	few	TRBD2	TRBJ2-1	TGCAGCGTTGAAGCTAGCGGGAGCTATGAGCAGTTCTTC	CSVEASGSYEQFF
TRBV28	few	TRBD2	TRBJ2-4	TGTGCCAGTACCCCAGGGACTAGCCAACCCCCCGGGCTAGCCAAAAACATTCAGTACTTC	CASTPGTSQPPGLAKNIQYF
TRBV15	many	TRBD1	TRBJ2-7	TGTGCCACCAGCACGACAGGGCGAAACTACGAGCAGTACTTC	CATSTTGRNYEQYF
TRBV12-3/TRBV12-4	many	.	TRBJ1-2	.	CASSTSPRGSYGYTF
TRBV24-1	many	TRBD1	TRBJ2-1	TGTGCCACCAGTGCCCCTAGGGACAGTAGGAATGAGCAGTTCTTC	CATSAPRDSRNEQFF
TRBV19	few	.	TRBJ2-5	TGTGCCAGTAGCAGGACCTGGGAAGAGACCCAGTACTTC	CASSRTWEETQYF